Listed below are T cell receptor beta chains from one sample, sequenced in a study of T-cell reconstitution after alpha-beta-depleted transplantation in children. TCRdb re-derived calls from the PCR reads in MiXCR, one entry per CDR3 protein. The sample records 610,000 or so distinct CDR3 sequences, approximately 30% being singletons. This specimen was PBMCs, taken before TCRalphabeta/CD19-depleted stem cell transplant. The receptors were sampled from a boy younger than two with Wiskott-Aldrich syndrome, due to receive a stem cell transplant. Each CDR3 is given with its conserved first and last residue. D genes are given only for firm matches. Clone size is shown for a subset of rows, as once, few, many or a class of expanded clone.

>.|.|TRBJ2-7|TRBV15
CATSRDRLGWGGPSEQYF
TGTGCCACCAGCAGAGATCGCCTTGGATGGGGGGGCCCGTCGGAGCAGTACTTC
>TRBD1|.|TRBJ2-7|TRBV27
CASSSLGTGTDEQYF
TGTGCCAGCAGTTCTCTCGGGACAGGGACCGACGAGCAGTACTTC
>.|few|TRBJ2-2|TRBV5-1
CASSLVPGGDTGELFF
TGCGCCAGCAGCTTGGTACCCGGGGGCGACACCGGGGAGCTGTTTTTT
>TRBD2|.|TRBJ2-1|TRBV5-1
CASSSPGGRNEQFF
TGCGCCAGCAGCTCCCCGGGGGGACGCAATGAGCAGTTCTTC
>.|.|TRBJ2-7|TRBV10-3
CATRWGSSYEQYF
TGTGCCACACGATGGGGTAGCTCCTACGAGCAGTACTTC
>TRBD1|few|TRBJ1-1|TRBV4-2
CASSQGTGATNTEAFF
TGTGCCAGCAGCCAAGGGACAGGGGCTACCAACACTGAAGCTTTCTTT
>TRBD1|.|TRBJ2-5|TRBV20-1
CSARRRTGEETQYF
TGCAGTGCTAGACGGAGAACAGGGGAAGAGACCCAGTACTTC
>.|.|TRBJ2-7|TRBV4-2
CASSQDSVQWGGHEQYF
TGTGCCAGCAGCCAAGATAGCGTCCAATGGGGGGGCCACGAGCAGTACTTC
>.|.|TRBJ2-7|TRBV3-1
CASSQASHLNEQYF
TGTGCCAGCAGCCAAGCTAGCCATCTTAACGAGCAGTACTTC
>.|few|TRBJ2-1|TRBV7-3
CASSSTGLSSYNEQFF
TGTGCCAGCAGCTCGACAGGCTTGAGCTCCTACAATGAGCAGTTCTTC
>.|few|TRBJ2-1|TRBV5-1
CASSPWLKREDNEQFF
TGCGCCAGCAGCCCGTGGTTGAAGAGAGAAGACAATGAGCAGTTCTTC
>.|.|TRBJ1-1|TRBV28
CASSSWTGTLEAFF
TGTGCCAGCAGTTCCTGGACCGGGACACTTGAAGCTTTCTTT
>.|.|TRBJ2-5|TRBV7-9
CASSLGARGQETQYF
TGTGCCAGCAGCTTAGGGGCACGGGGTCAAGAGACCCAGTACTTC
>TRBD1|.|TRBJ2-5|TRBV5-1
CASSTAGGRETQYF
TGCGCCAGCAGCACGGCAGGGGGAAGAGAGACCCAGTACTTC
>TRBD2|few|TRBJ2-1|TRBV7-3
CASSLTGQGTSGYNEQFF
TGTGCCAGCAGCTTAACGGGGCAGGGGACTAGCGGTTACAATGAGCAGTTCTTC
>TRBD1|few|TRBJ2-7|TRBV28
CASRGPGTGDYEQYF
TGTGCCAGCCGCGGTCCCGGGACAGGTGACTACGAGCAGTACTTC
>TRBD2|.|TRBJ2-5|TRBV5-1
CASSRAGREETQYF
TGCGCCAGCAGCCGAGCGGGGAGGGAAGAGACCCAGTACTTC
>.|few|TRBJ2-7|TRBV10-3
CAIQRRPTYEQYF
TGTGCCATCCAGAGACGGCCTACCTACGAGCAGTACTTC
>.|few|TRBJ1-4|TRBV2
CASSGLRTNEKLFF
TGTGCCAGCAGTGGACTGAGAACTAATGAAAAACTGTTTTTT
>TRBD1|few|TRBJ2-7|TRBV5-5
CASSGLRGLYEQYF
TGTGCCAGCAGCGGACTCAGGGGGCTCTACGAGCAGTACTTC
>TRBD2|few|TRBJ2-1|TRBV9
CASSGVAGGYNEQFF
TGTGCCAGCAGCGGAGTAGCGGGAGGCTACAATGAGCAGTTCTTC
>.|few|TRBJ2-1|TRBV7-6
CASSPPGGYNEQFF
TGTGCCAGCAGCCCACCCGGAGGGTACAATGAGCAGTTCTTC
>.|few|TRBJ2-7|TRBV5-1
CASTSPGGFRQYF
TGCGCCAGCACTTCTCCCGGGGGCTTTCGGCAGTACTTC
>.|.|TRBJ2-7|TRBV5-1
CASSRGPRGESYEQYF
TGCGCCAGCAGCAGGGGTCCTCGGGGCGAATCCTACGAGCAGTACTTC
>.|once|TRBJ2-5|TRBV30
CAWRLRGSEETQYF
TGTGCCTGGAGATTAAGGGGTTCGGAGGAGACCCAGTACTTC
>.|.|TRBJ2-7|TRBV25-1
CASSDLGYEQYF
TGTGCCAGCAGTGATTTGGGGTACGAGCAGTACTTC
>.|.|TRBJ1-1|TRBV12-3/TRBV12-4
CASSWGFEAFF
TGTGCCAGCAGTTGGGGATTTGAAGCTTTCTTT
>TRBD1|once|TRBJ2-2|TRBV12-3/TRBV12-4
CASSTRQGPNTGELFF
TGTGCCAGCAGTACCAGACAGGGACCGAACACCGGGGAGCTGTTTTTT
>.|.|TRBJ1-5|TRBV7-6
CASSLSKGQPQHF
TGTGCCAGCAGCTTATCCAAGGGTCAGCCCCAGCATTTT
>.|.|TRBJ2-1|TRBV15
CATSRSRGGGITYNEQFF
TGTGCCACCAGCAGATCCCGTGGAGGGGGCATTACCTACAATGAGCAGTTCTTC
>TRBD2|few|TRBJ2-3|TRBV20-1
CSARIPGLVFDTDTQYF
TGCAGTGCTAGAATTCCGGGACTAGTCTTCGACACAGATACGCAGTATTTT
>TRBD1|.|TRBJ1-1|TRBV20-1
CSARDHRGRTEAFF
TGCAGTGCTAGAGATCACAGGGGACGGACTGAAGCTTTCTTT
>TRBD1|few|TRBJ1-1|TRBV13
CASSSRQGVLYTEAFF
TGTGCCAGCAGCTCGCGACAGGGGGTGTTGTACACTGAAGCTTTCTTT
>.|few|TRBJ1-1|TRBV9
CASSVDPLPGTEAFF
TGTGCCAGCAGCGTAGACCCGTTACCGGGGACTGAAGCTTTCTTT
>.|few|TRBJ2-2|TRBV5-1
CASSLGRGHFFDGELFF
TGCGCCAGCAGCTTGGGCCGGGGGCACTTTTTCGACGGGGAGCTGTTTTTT
>.|.|TRBJ2-7|TRBV5-1
CASSLDGQEWYEQYF
TGCGCCAGCAGCTTGGATGGGCAGGAGTGGTACGAGCAGTACTTC
>.|many|TRBJ2-1|TRBV5-1
CASRPGRSSYNEQFF
TGCGCCAGCAGACCAGGCAGGAGCTCCTACAATGAGCAGTTCTTC
>TRBD1|few|TRBJ2-6|TRBV5-5
CASTYRDRSISGANVLTF
TGTGCCAGCACCTACCGGGACAGGAGCATCTCTGGGGCCAACGTCCTGACTTTC
>TRBD1|.|TRBJ2-5|TRBV29-1
CSADRGEETQYF
TGCAGCGCCGACAGGGGCGAAGAGACCCAGTACTTC
>.|few|TRBJ1-2|TRBV5-5
CASSLNPGLLGYTF
TGTGCCAGCAGCTTGAATCCGGGCCTCTTGGGCTACACCTTC
>.|.|TRBJ2-1|TRBV18
CASSPVPGPNEQFF
TGTGCCAGCTCACCAGTCCCAGGACCTAATGAGCAGTTCTTC
>TRBD2|.|TRBJ2-2|TRBV9
CASSVYALAGGGELFF
TGTGCCAGCAGCGTATATGCCCTAGCGGGAGGCGGGGAGCTGTTTTTT
>TRBD2|.|TRBJ2-2|TRBV15
CATSPRLAGAPAGELFF
TGTGCCACCAGCCCAAGACTAGCGGGAGCCCCTGCCGGGGAGCTGTTTTTT
>TRBD2|.|TRBJ2-2|TRBV12-3/TRBV12-4
CASSFSLAGTNTGELFF
TGTGCCAGCAGTTTTAGCCTAGCGGGGACAAACACCGGGGAGCTGTTTTTT